The 14 T cell receptor beta chains presented below share a single source sample, sequenced in a study of glioma-infiltrating T cells after dendritic cell vaccination. Sequencing used immunoSEQ multiplex PCR; TCRdb keeps in-frame clones, though not all of them. The top ten hold 9% to 10% of the sample, which has about 64,000 clones, 75% to 85% seen once. Source: blood, taken before dendritic cell vaccination. The receptors come from a human donor with glioblastoma.

This chain joins TRBV6-5 and TRBJ2-2, with 9 nucleotides matching TRBD2. The germline CDR1 and CDR2 sequences are MNHEY and SVGAGI. This CDR3 is built from 15 residues. V lost 7 bases to trimming and J lost 7 bases; unmatched junction nucleotides: 10. CDR3 sequence: CASMGAGGPGGELFF. The CDR3 region has the DNA TGTGCCAGCATGGGTGCGGGGGGGCCTGGCGGGGAGCTGTTTTTT.

This clone has just a few counts. This chain connects TRBV15 to TRBJ2-3; 9 nucleotides align to TRBD1. Trimming cost V 4 bases and J 3 bases; bases outside gene matches: 5. CDR3 length: 15 residues. Germline lookup yields CDR1 LNHNV and CDR2 YYDKDF (reference sequence). In DNA form, the CDR3 reads TGTGCCACCAGCATACGACAGGGGGGAACAGATACGCAGTATTTT. Translation: CATSIRQGGTDTQYF.

V usage is TRBV6-5 and J usage is TRBJ1-6; 8 positions match TRBD1. The length of the CDR3 is 15 residues. The V gene's germline CDR1 is MNHEY and CDR2 SVGAGI. With V trimmed by 4 bases and J by 9 bases, 8 bases remained unmatched. In DNA, the CDR3 is TGTGCCAGCAGTTTATCCCGGACAGGGAGTTCACCCCTCCACTTT. The encoded protein is CASSLSRTGSSPLHF.

This clone was counted a single time. CDR3 bases: TGCGCCAGCAGCTTGGACTATCAGCTTCTCTCGAGCTCCTACAATGAGCAGTTCTTC. It is translated as CASSLDYQLLSSSYNEQFF. This sequence joins TRBV5-1 and TRBJ2-1; unclear D gene. The germline V and J ends were trimmed by 0 bases and 0 bases, with 19 bases remaining between them. Germline V gene sequence: CDR1 SGHRS, CDR2 YFSETQ. The CDR3 has 19 amino acids.

This clone was counted once. J is TRBJ2-1 and V is TRBV28; 9 nucleotides align to TRBD1. The CDR3 loop spans 12 amino acids. Germline V lookup: CDR1 MDHEN, CDR2 SYDVKM. V lost 8 bases and J lost 14; bases outside the gene matches: 10. The DNA of the CDR3 is TGTGCCAGCGGACAGGGGTACATAGAGGAGTTCTTC. The encoded protein is CASGQGYIEEFF.

The V gene is TRBV7-6, the J gene TRBJ1-5, with unresolved D. Deletions cut 4 bases from V and 4 bases from J, with 8 bases between. The CDR3 loop spans 13 amino acids. CDR1 and CDR2 from the germline V gene are SGHVS and FNYEAQ. Here the CDR3 reads CASSSQINQPQHF. The CDR3 DNA reads TGTGCCAGCAGCTCCCAGATAAATCAGCCCCAGCATTTT.

The chain is built from TRBV19 and TRBJ2-1, with D perhaps TRBD2 (5 bases). Per the germline V gene, CDR1 is LNHDA and CDR2 is SQIVND (reference sequence). This CDR3 contains 16 residues. Trimming shortened V by 4 bases and J by 7 bases, and 20 bases separated the two germline ends. Here the CDR3 DNA reads TGTGCCAGTAGTAACCCCTCCCAGGAGGTAGCAAATGAGCAGTTCTTC. Its protein is CASSNPSQEVANEQFF.

V is TRBV9 and J is TRBJ2-3; 12 bases agree with TRBD2. After removal of 0 bases from V and 5 bases from J, the junction contained 13 bases not matched to a gene. CDR3 length: 19 residues. Germline V CDR1 and CDR2: SGDLS, YYNGEE. This CDR3 is CASSVEGLASGGAVDTQYF. CDR3 coding DNA: TGTGCCAGCAGCGTAGAGGGGCTGGCTAGCGGGGGGGCCGTAGATACGCAGTATTTT.

This sequence joins TRBV29-1 and TRBJ1-1; 9 nucleotides agree with TRBD1. CDR3 length: 13 amino acids. After removal of 7 bases from V and 4 bases from J, the junction contained 7 bases not matched to a gene. Germline V lookup: CDR1 SQVTM, CDR2 ANQGSEA. CDR3 sequence: CSALGQGSTEAFF. The CDR3 coding sequence is TGCAGCGCCCTTGGACAGGGGAGCACTGAAGCTTTCTTT.

The V call is TRBV18, the J call TRBJ2-5; no reliable D call. Trimming cost V 2 bases and J 5 bases, with 6 bases left between them. The CDR3 is made up of 12 amino acids. Germline assignment: CDR1 KGHSH and CDR2 LQKENI. The CDR3 reads CASSPNGETQYF. DNA for the CDR3: TGTGCCAGCTCACCAAACGGGGAGACCCAGTACTTC.

This rearrangement joins TRBV6-6 to TRBJ2-2, with 8 bases fitting TRBD1. CDR1 is MNHNY and CDR2 is SVGAGI in the germline V gene (reference sequence). Trimming cost V 6 bases and J 2 bases; bases outside gene matches: 5. There are 15 residues in the CDR3. Here the CDR3 DNA reads TGTGCCAGCAGCCCCAGGGGGCCAAACACCGGGGAGCTGTTTTTT. Its translation: CASSPRGPNTGELFF.

V usage is TRBV5-4 and J usage is TRBJ2-1; TRBD2 matches 8 bases. Germline CDR1 SGHNT, CDR2 YYREEE (reference sequence). J lost 2 bases, V lost 5 bases, and 6 bases had no gene match. The CDR3 is 15 residues long. The CDR3 sequence: CASSSGGGAYNEQFF. In DNA, the CDR3 is TGTGCCAGCAGTTCCGGGGGGGGCGCCTACAATGAGCAGTTCTTC.

V usage is TRBV5-1 and J usage is TRBJ2-7, with TRBD2 matching over 9 bases. This CDR3 is 18 amino acids long. With 6 bases clipped from V and 6 bases from J, the junction kept 22 bases outside the gene matches. Germline V lookup: CDR1 SGHRS, CDR2 YFSETQ. The CDR3 reads CASTQGLRGGALVGEQYF. The DNA for the CDR3 is TGCGCCAGCACACAGGGGTTGCGCGGGGGGGCCCTCGTTGGCGAGCAGTACTTC.

The rearrangement links TRBV30 to TRBJ2-5, with 10 bases aligning to TRBD2. CDR3 length: 16 residues. The germline V gene has CDR1 GTSNPN and CDR2 SVGIG (reference sequence). V shed 4 bases and J 5 bases; nucleotides not matched to a gene: 13. CDR3 sequence reads: CAWKVRLAGAAETQYF. The CDR3 DNA reads TGTGCCTGGAAGGTGAGGCTAGCGGGGGCGGCGGAGACCCAGTACTTC. The variable domain in full, completed from reference TRBV30 and TRBJ2-5, reads SQTIHQWPATLVQPVGSPLSLECTVEGTSNPNLYWYRQAAGRGLQLLFYSVGIGQISSEVPQNLSASRPQDRQFILSSKKLLLSDSGFYLCAWKVRLAGAAETQYFGPGTRLLVL.